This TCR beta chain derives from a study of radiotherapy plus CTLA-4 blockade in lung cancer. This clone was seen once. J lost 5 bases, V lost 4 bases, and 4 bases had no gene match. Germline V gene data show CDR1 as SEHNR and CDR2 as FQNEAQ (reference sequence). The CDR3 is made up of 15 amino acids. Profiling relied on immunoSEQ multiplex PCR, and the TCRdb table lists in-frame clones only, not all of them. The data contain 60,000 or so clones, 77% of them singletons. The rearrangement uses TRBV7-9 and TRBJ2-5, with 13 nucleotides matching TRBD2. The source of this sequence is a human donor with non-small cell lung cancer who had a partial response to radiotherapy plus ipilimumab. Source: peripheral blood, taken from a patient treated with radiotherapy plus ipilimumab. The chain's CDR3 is CASSSGLAGVETQYF. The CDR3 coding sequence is TGTGCCAGCAGCTCCGGACTAGCGGGGGTCGAGACCCAGTACTTC.